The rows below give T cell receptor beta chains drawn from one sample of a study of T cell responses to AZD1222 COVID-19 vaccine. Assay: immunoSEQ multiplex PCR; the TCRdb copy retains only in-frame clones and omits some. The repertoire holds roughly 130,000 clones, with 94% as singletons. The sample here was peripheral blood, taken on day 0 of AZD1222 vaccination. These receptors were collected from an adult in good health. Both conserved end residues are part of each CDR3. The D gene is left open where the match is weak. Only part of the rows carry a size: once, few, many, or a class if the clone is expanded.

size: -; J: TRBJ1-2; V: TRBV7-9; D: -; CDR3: CASNKLTGWDAYGYTF; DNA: TGTGCCAGCAACAAACTCACAGGGTGGGATGCCTATGGCTACACCTTC
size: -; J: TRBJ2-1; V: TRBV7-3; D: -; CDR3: CASSLALYYNEQFF; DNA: TGTGCCAGCAGCTTAGCCCTTTACTACAATGAGCAGTTCTTC
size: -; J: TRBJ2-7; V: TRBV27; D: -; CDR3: CASSPRTDYEQYF; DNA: TGTGCCAGCTCCCCTCGGACAGACTACGAGCAGTACTTC
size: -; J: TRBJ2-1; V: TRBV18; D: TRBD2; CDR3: CASFTRLADSYNEQFF; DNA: TGTGCCAGCTTCACCAGACTAGCGGATTCCTACAATGAGCAGTTCTTC
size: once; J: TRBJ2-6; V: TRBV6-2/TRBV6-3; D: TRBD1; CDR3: CASSSGGTGKILSGANVLTF; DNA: TGTGCCAGCAGCTCGGGTGGGACAGGGAAAATCCTCTCTGGGGCCAACGTCCTGACTTTC
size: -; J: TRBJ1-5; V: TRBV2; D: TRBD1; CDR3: CASRDRGGPQPQHF; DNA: TGTGCCAGCAGGGACAGGGGAGGCCCTCAGCCCCAGCATTTT
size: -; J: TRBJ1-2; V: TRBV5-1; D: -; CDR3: CASSSGASLGRRDPGYTF; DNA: TGCGCCAGCAGCTCCGGGGCCAGCTTGGGTAGGAGGGATCCTGGCTACACCTTC
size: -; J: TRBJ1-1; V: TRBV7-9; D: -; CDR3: CASSLGEVGFSAEAFF; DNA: TGTGCCAGCAGCTTAGGGGAGGTGGGGTTTTCGGCTGAAGCTTTCTTT
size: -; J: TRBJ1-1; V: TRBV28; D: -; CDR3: CAIAPPGDTEAFF; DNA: TGTGCCATTGCACCCCCGGGGGACACTGAAGCTTTCTTT
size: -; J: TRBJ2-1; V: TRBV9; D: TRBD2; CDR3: CASSVQLAGSTNEQFF; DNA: TGTGCCAGCAGCGTTCAACTAGCGGGATCAACCAATGAGCAGTTCTTC
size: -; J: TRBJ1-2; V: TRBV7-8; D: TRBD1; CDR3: CASSLAMTGGTYGYTF; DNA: TGTGCCAGCAGCTTAGCCATGACAGGGGGCACCTATGGCTACACCTTC
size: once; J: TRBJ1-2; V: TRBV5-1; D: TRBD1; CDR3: CASSLVQGADGYTF; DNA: TGCGCCAGCAGCTTGGTACAGGGGGCGGATGGCTACACCTTC
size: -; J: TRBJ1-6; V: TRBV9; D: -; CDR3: CASSGPNSPLHF; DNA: TGTGCCAGCAGCGGCCCAAATTCACCCCTCCACTTT
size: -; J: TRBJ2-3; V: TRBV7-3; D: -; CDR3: CASSLTASTDTQYF; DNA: TGTGCCAGCAGCTTAACGGCGAGCACAGATACGCAGTATTTT